Listed below are T cell receptor beta chains from one sample, sequenced in a study of shared clonotypes between healthy human individuals. Produced via immunoSEQ multiplex PCR; TCRdb's table is partial and in-frame only. The profile shows about 490,000 clones, roughly 85% of them singletons. Specimen: PBMCs. The receptors shown here come from a woman in her thirties or forties in good health. Some clones in this sample may be carry-over from other donors' samples. Each CDR3 is given with its conserved first and last residue. D genes are given only for firm matches. Expanded clones are given a class, and other clones once, few, many or no size at all.

>.|TRBJ2-7|TRBV4-2|TRBD2|18
CASSQERWLAGGSYEQYF
TGTGCCAGCAGCCAAGAGCGGTGGCTAGCGGGAGGATCCTACGAGCAGTACTTC
>.|TRBJ1-5|TRBV7-8|.|12
CASSARGGPQHF
TGTGCCAGCAGCGCTAGGGGTGGGCCCCAGCATTTT
>many|TRBJ1-2|TRBV28|.|13
CASSFEGHYGYTF
TGTGCCAGCAGTTTCGAAGGGCACTATGGCTACACCTTC
>once|TRBJ2-3|TRBV6-5|.|13
CASSYGGTDTQYF
TGTGCCAGCAGTTACGGGGGCACAGATACGCAGTATTTT
>few|TRBJ2-7|TRBV11-3|.|13
CASSPGRLQEQYF
TGTGCCAGCAGCCCCGGACGGCTCCAGGAGCAGTACTTC
>.|TRBJ2-3|TRBV7-9|TRBD2|16
CASSPGLADHTDTQYF
TGTGCCAGCAGCCCGGGACTAGCGGACCACACAGATACGCAGTATTTT
>once|TRBJ1-4|TRBV6-1|.|14
CASDPQRTNEKLFF
TGTGCCAGCGATCCCCAGCGCACTAATGAAAAACTGTTTTTT
>.|TRBJ2-2|TRBV7-3|.|12
CASSLSTGELFF
TGTGCCAGCAGCCTATCCACCGGGGAGCTGTTTTTT
>.|TRBJ2-5|TRBV5-1|TRBD2|17
CASSPNVAGGPGETQYF
TGCGCCAGCAGCCCGAACGTAGCGGGAGGGCCGGGGGAGACCCAGTACTTC
>.|TRBJ2-1|TRBV11-2|TRBD2|15
CASSSTSATYNEQFF
TGTGCCAGCAGCTCCACTAGCGCCACCTACAATGAGCAGTTCTTC
>.|TRBJ1-1|TRBV6-6|.|14
CASGLPEANTEAFF
TGTGCCAGCGGCCTCCCGGAGGCTAACACTGAAGCTTTCTTT
>.|TRBJ2-5|TRBV4-2|TRBD2|15
CASSQIAGGLETQYF
TGTGCCAGCAGCCAAATAGCGGGAGGGCTGGAGACCCAGTACTTC
>few|TRBJ1-5|TRBV30|.|15
CAWSVQSGGNQPQHF
TGTGCCTGGAGTGTACAGTCAGGGGGCAATCAGCCCCAGCATTTT
>.|TRBJ2-1|TRBV11-2|.|12
CASSSAYNEQFF
TGTGCCAGCAGCTCAGCATACAATGAGCAGTTCTTC
>few|TRBJ2-5|TRBV5-5|.|13
CASSSGTWETQYF
TGTGCCAGCAGCTCCGGGACTTGGGAGACCCAGTACTTC
>.|TRBJ1-2|TRBV6-6|TRBD1|14
CASSRGQGNYGYTF
TGTGCCAGCAGCCGGGGACAGGGCAACTATGGCTACACCTTC
>.|TRBJ1-2|TRBV15|.|15
CATSGRGRRNYGYTF
TGTGCCACCAGCGGGAGAGGCAGGCGAAACTATGGCTACACCTTC
>.|TRBJ1-2|TRBV4-2|TRBD1|16
CASSGTGLPLHYGYTF
TGTGCCAGCAGCGGGACAGGGCTCCCCCTCCACTATGGCTACACCTTC
>.|TRBJ2-3|TRBV7-9|.|14
CASSFEVRTDTQYF
TGTGCCAGCAGCTTTGAGGTGCGCACAGATACGCAGTATTTT
>.|TRBJ2-7|TRBV5-1|TRBD2|15
CASSWRGSGTYEQYF
TGCGCCAGCAGCTGGCGGGGTAGCGGGACCTACGAGCAGTACTTC
>.|TRBJ2-7|TRBV9|TRBD1|15
CASSTTGTGGYEQYF
TGTGCCAGCAGCACAACCGGGACAGGGGGGTACGAGCAGTACTTC
>.|TRBJ1-2|TRBV2|TRBD1|14
CASRRQGGDYGYTF
TGTGCCAGCCGTAGACAGGGGGGGGACTATGGCTACACCTTC
>.|TRBJ2-1|TRBV18|.|13
CASAPPSYNEQFF
TGTGCCAGCGCTCCTCCTTCCTACAATGAGCAGTTCTTC
>.|TRBJ2-7|TRBV5-1|TRBD2|17
CASSLGTSGVTSGEQYF
TGCGCCAGCAGCTTGGGGACTAGCGGGGTCACGTCGGGCGAGCAGTACTTC
>.|TRBJ2-1|TRBV5-1|TRBD1|16
CASTRLQGQEYNEQFF
TGCGCCAGCACTCGCCTCCAAGGACAGGAGTACAATGAGCAGTTCTTC
>.|TRBJ2-5|TRBV18|.|16
CASSPSQSLPGETQYF
TGTGCCAGCTCACCTTCACAGTCCCTCCCAGGGGAGACCCAGTACTTC
>few|TRBJ1-4|TRBV30|TRBD1|14
CAWSVDRVGEKLFF
TGTGCCTGGAGTGTAGACAGGGTCGGGGAAAAACTGTTTTTT
>.|TRBJ2-2|TRBV5-5|.|11
CASSFTGELFF
TGTGCCAGCAGCTTCACCGGGGAGCTGTTTTTT
>.|TRBJ2-4|TRBV28|.|17
CASSRTGTGGPKNIQYF
TGTGCCAGCAGTAGAACAGGGACTGGGGGACCCAAAAACATTCAGTACTTC
>.|TRBJ2-1|TRBV7-3|TRBD2|15
CASSPRGSGRNEQFF
TGTGCCAGCAGCCCCCGGGGTAGCGGGAGAAATGAGCAGTTCTTC
>.|TRBJ1-5|TRBV28|.|13
CASITGSNQPQHF
TGTGCCAGCATAACAGGAAGTAATCAGCCCCAGCATTTT
>few|TRBJ1-1|TRBV5-1|TRBD1|14
CASEPGQQNTEAFF
TGCGCCAGCGAACCGGGACAGCAAAACACTGAAGCTTTCTTT
>.|TRBJ2-7|TRBV5-4|.|13
CASSFDRAYEQYF
TGTGCCAGCAGCTTTGACAGAGCCTACGAGCAGTACTTC
>.|TRBJ2-1|TRBV7-2|TRBD2|17
CASSPHAGTSSYNEQFF
TGTGCCAGCAGCCCGCATGCGGGGACTAGCTCCTACAATGAGCAGTTCTTC
>few|TRBJ2-7|TRBV28|.|14
CASSRIRGPYEQYF
TGTGCCAGCAGTAGGATCAGGGGACCCTACGAGCAGTACTTC
>.|TRBJ1-1|TRBV19|.|13
CASKKNRGTEAFF
TGTGCCAGTAAAAAAAACCGAGGCACTGAAGCTTTCTTT
>.|TRBJ1-1|TRBV9|.|13
CASSVRVNTEAFF
TGTGCCAGCAGCGTTCGGGTGAACACTGAAGCTTTCTTT
>.|TRBJ2-1|TRBV28|TRBD2|15
CASRDSGRAHNEQFF
TGTGCCAGCAGAGACAGCGGGAGGGCCCACAATGAGCAGTTCTTC
>few|TRBJ2-1|TRBV5-1|.|11
CASRPNIEQFF
TGCGCCAGCAGGCCGAATATAGAGCAGTTCTTC
>.|TRBJ2-7|TRBV25-1|TRBD1|16
CASSVRGQGISYEQYF
TGTGCCAGCAGTGTTAGAGGACAGGGGATTTCCTACGAGCAGTACTTC
>.|TRBJ1-4|TRBV5-1|.|15
CASSLAGGLIEKLFF
TGCGCCAGCAGCTTGGCGGGGGGCCTGATTGAAAAACTGTTTTTT
>.|TRBJ2-7|TRBV5-4|.|11
CASSFGYEQYF
TGTGCCAGCAGCTTCGGGTACGAGCAGTACTTC
>.|TRBJ2-7|TRBV5-6|.|17
CASRTEQGRVVDYEQYF
TGTGCCAGCAGGACAGAACAGGGAAGGGTAGTCGACTACGAGCAGTACTTC
>.|TRBJ2-5|TRBV28|.|14
CASSPTQSVETQYF
TGTGCCAGCAGCCCCACTCAATCGGTAGAGACCCAGTACTTC
>.|TRBJ1-3|TRBV5-4|.|17
CASSYGGQSSSGNTIYF
TGTGCCAGCAGCTATGGGGGGCAGAGCAGCTCTGGAAACACCATATATTTT
>.|TRBJ1-5|TRBV7-8|.|14
CASSQTGANQPQHF
TGTGCCAGCAGCCAAACGGGCGCTAATCAGCCCCAGCATTTT
>once|TRBJ2-3|TRBV29-1|.|12
CSGRDSTDTQYF
TGCAGCGGAAGGGACAGCACAGATACGCAGTATTTT
>.|TRBJ2-7|TRBV11-2|.|16
CASSVRGAPGPYEQYF
TGTGCCAGCAGCGTCAGGGGGGCTCCGGGCCCTTACGAGCAGTACTTC
>.|TRBJ2-7|TRBV25-1|.|14
CASSDGTEYYEQYF
TGTGCCAGCAGTGACGGGACGGAATACTACGAGCAGTACTTC
>.|TRBJ2-7|TRBV5-6|.|14
CASSLGGGSYEQYF
TGTGCCAGCAGCTTGGGGGGAGGATCCTACGAGCAGTACTTC
>many|TRBJ1-2|TRBV7-2|TRBD1|14
CASSLGQGNYGYTF
TGTGCCAGCAGCTTGGGACAGGGTAACTATGGCTACACCTTC
>.|TRBJ1-2|TRBV9|.|15
CASSVAPGSEDGYTF
TGTGCCAGCAGCGTAGCTCCAGGGTCTGAAGATGGCTACACCTTC
>.|TRBJ2-7|TRBV29-1|.|11
CSVDRGYEQYF
TGCAGCGTTGACCGGGGGTACGAGCAGTACTTC
>.|TRBJ2-7|TRBV18|.|15
CASSSRGRPSYEQYF
TGTGCCAGCTCTTCCCGGGGGAGACCTTCCTACGAGCAGTACTTC
>.|TRBJ2-1|TRBV30|.|16
CAWRLGGTNNYNEQFF
TGTGCCTGGAGACTAGGGGGGACTAACAACTACAATGAGCAGTTCTTC
>.|TRBJ1-1|TRBV6-5|.|14
CASSYQVGYPEAFF
TGTGCCAGCAGTTACCAGGTCGGGTACCCTGAAGCTTTCTTT
>.|TRBJ1-4|TRBV28|.|13
CASSRPTKEKLFF
TGTGCCAGCAGTCGACCGACGAAGGAAAAACTGTTTTTT
>.|TRBJ2-1|TRBV6-4|TRBD2|17
CASSERLAGVGLNEQFF
TGTGCCAGCAGTGAAAGACTAGCGGGAGTTGGGCTCAATGAGCAGTTCTTC
>.|TRBJ1-4|TRBV6-1|.|14
CASSEAGGSEKLFF
TGTGCCAGCAGTGAAGCGGGAGGGTCTGAAAAACTGTTTTTT
>.|TRBJ1-2|TRBV6-1|.|15
CASSQIDDSYYGYTF
TGTGCCAGCAGTCAAATAGACGACAGCTACTATGGCTACACCTTC